The clone carrying this T cell receptor (beta chain) was counted once. The data were taken from a study of blood T cell repertoires in COVID-19. As processed by the authors: By means of reference gene primer amplification, nucleated cell counts were estimated. Sequenced by immunoSEQ multiplex PCR; TCRdb stores in-frame clones only, minus some. D and trimming come from the DNA, and the V and J calls and clone size come from that table. The sample holds fewer than 200,000 clones, approximately 87% seen once. The germline gives CDR1 SGDLS, CDR2 YYNGEE. J gave up 2 bases and V 4 bases, and 4 bases lay outside the gene matches. CDR3 length: 14 amino acids.

The J gene is TRBJ1-2, the V gene TRBV9, with 8 nucleotides matching TRBD1. This TCR was sampled from a young woman who had recovered from COVID-19. The sequencing input was peripheral blood. This CDR3 is CASSPRQGNYGYTF. CDR3 nucleotide sequence: TGTGCCAGCAGCCCAAGACAGGGGAACTATGGCTACACCTTC.